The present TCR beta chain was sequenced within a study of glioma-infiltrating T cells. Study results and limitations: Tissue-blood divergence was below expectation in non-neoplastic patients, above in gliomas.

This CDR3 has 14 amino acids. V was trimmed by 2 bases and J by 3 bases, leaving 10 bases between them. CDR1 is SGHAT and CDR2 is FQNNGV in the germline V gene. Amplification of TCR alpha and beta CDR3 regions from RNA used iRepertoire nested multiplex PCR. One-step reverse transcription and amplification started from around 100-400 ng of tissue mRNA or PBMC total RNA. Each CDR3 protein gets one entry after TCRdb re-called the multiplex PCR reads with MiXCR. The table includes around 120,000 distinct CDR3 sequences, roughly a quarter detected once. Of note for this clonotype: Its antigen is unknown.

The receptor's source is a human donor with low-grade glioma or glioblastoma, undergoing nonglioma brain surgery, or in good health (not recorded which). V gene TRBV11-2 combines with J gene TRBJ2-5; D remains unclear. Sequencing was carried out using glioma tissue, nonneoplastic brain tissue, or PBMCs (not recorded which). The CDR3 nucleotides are TGTGCCAGCAGCTTACAAAGAGTAGAAGAGACCCAGTACTTC. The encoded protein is CASSLQRVEETQYF.